This entry lists 13 T cell receptor beta chains sequenced from one sample in a study of blood T cell repertoires in COVID-19. The method was immunoSEQ multiplex PCR; TCRdb's version includes in-frame clones alone and lacks a portion of them. The data show a few hundred thousand clones, with around 81% seen just once and about 7.2% held by the top ten. Material for sequencing was peripheral blood. These receptors were obtained from a woman aged 70-85 years with acute or convalescent COVID-19.

This sequence joins TRBV20-1 and TRBJ2-7; 9 bases map to TRBD1. The V gene end was trimmed by 3 bases and the J gene end by 6 bases; junction bases not matched to a gene: 3. Germline CDR1 reads DFQATT; CDR2 reads SNEGSKA (reference sequence). The CDR3 has 12 residues. CDR3 bases: TGCAGTGCTAGTGACAGGGGGTCCGAGCAGTACTTC. Protein sequence: CSASDRGSEQYF.

A few counts support this clone. J is TRBJ1-6 and V is TRBV30; D ambiguous. Germline V gene sequence: CDR1 GTSNPN, CDR2 SVGIG (reference sequence). Deletions cut 5 bases from V and 7 bases from J, with 15 bases between. This CDR3 is built from 14 residues. CDR3 coding DNA: TGTGCCTGGGGAGAGGACTCGCGGAATTCACCCCTCCACTTT. This sequence encodes CAWGEDSRNSPLHF.

In this sample, this clone turned up once. The J gene is TRBJ1-1, the V gene TRBV9; D may be TRBD1 (5 bases). Trimming pared 3 bases from V and 3 bases from J, leaving 6 bases between. The CDR3 contains 12 residues. CDR1 and CDR2 (germline): SGDLS, YYNGEE. CDR3 sequence reads: CASSGGDTEAFF. As DNA, the CDR3 is TGTGCCAGCAGCGGGGGGGACACTGAAGCTTTCTTT.

This clone was detected a few times. The CDR3 is CASSFSAANPGELFF. The CDR3, as DNA: TGTGCCAGCAGTTTCTCAGCGGCTAACCCCGGGGAGCTGTTTTTT. The V gene is TRBV27, the J gene TRBJ2-2; possibly TRBD2 for D (5 bases). V shed 3 bases and J shed 6 bases, with 14 bases lying between them. The CDR3 is 15 amino acids. CDR1 and CDR2 from the germline V gene are MNHEY and SMNVEV (reference sequence).

The chain links TRBV30 to TRBJ2-5, with TRBD2 matching over 7 bases. CDR1 and CDR2 from the germline V gene are GTSNPN and SVGIG (reference sequence). The CDR3 has 13 residues. The trim removed 5 bases at V and 5 bases at J, leaving 8 bases unmatched. CDR3 nucleotide sequence: TGTGCCTGGTCCAGCGGGGTCCGGGAGACCCAGTACTTC. It is translated as CAWSSGVRETQYF. The variable domain in full, completed from reference TRBV30 and TRBJ2-5, reads SQTIHQWPATLVQPVGSPLSLECTVEGTSNPNLYWYRQAAGRGLQLLFYSVGIGQISSEVPQNLSASRPQDRQFILSSKKLLLSDSGFYLCAWSSGVRETQYFGPGTRLLVL.

Only a few counts were recorded for this clone. V is TRBV3-1 (or the pseudogene TRBV3-2) and J is TRBJ2-5; D is uncertain. CDR1 is LGHDT and CDR2 is YNNKEL in the germline V gene (reference sequence). The CDR3 has 15 residues. V was shortened by 6 bases and J by 0 bases, with 14 bases between the two germline ends. The CDR3 region has the DNA TGTGCCAGCAGTCGCCCCGACAACTACCAAGAGACCCAGTACTTC. Translating it yields CASSRPDNYQETQYF.

CDR3 sequence: CASSGQGDSYEQYF. CDR3 in DNA: TGTGCCAGTAGTGGACAGGGGGACTCCTACGAGCAGTACTTC. The rearrangement joins TRBV19 to TRBJ2-7; 10 bases fit TRBD1. The junction had 1 base not matched to a gene; V was cut back by 5 bases and J by 0 bases. Per germline, CDR1 LNHDA and CDR2 SQIVND (reference sequence). There are 14 residues in the CDR3.

V and J are TRBV7-8 and TRBJ1-5; 11 bases fit TRBD1. The germline gives CDR1 SGHVS, CDR2 FQNEAQ. The trim removed 4 bases at V and 6 bases at J, leaving 5 bases unmatched. The CDR3 consists of 15 residues. This chain's CDR3 is CASSWDRGWTQPQHF. The DNA for the CDR3 is TGTGCCAGCAGCTGGGACAGGGGGTGGACTCAGCCCCAGCATTTT.

The chain uses TRBV2 and TRBJ2-3, with a tentative D call TRBD1 (6 bases). The CDR3 is made up of 13 amino acids. Germline assignment: CDR1 SNHLY and CDR2 FYNNEI. Trimming removed 4 bases at V and 7 bases at J, with 12 bases between. The CDR3 DNA follows: TGTGCCAGCAGTGTACAGGGCCGCAATACGCAGTATTTT. This encodes CASSVQGRNTQYF. The entire variable domain, with the rest obtained from reference TRBV2 and TRBJ2-3, is as follows: EPEVTQTPSHQVTQMGQEVILRCVPISNHLYFYWYRQILGQKVEFLVSFYNNEISEKSEIFDDQFSVERPDGSNFTLKIRSTKLEDSAMYFCASSVQGRNTQYFGPGTRLTVL.

The J gene is TRBJ2-7, the V gene TRBV5-1; D is possibly TRBD2 (5 bases). Germline V gives CDR1 SGHRS, CDR2 YFSETQ. V lost 0 bases and J 2 bases, leaving 12 bases between the germline ends. The CDR3 loop spans 15 amino acids. The CDR3 is CASSLDGGGTYEQYF. The CDR3 DNA reads as TGCGCCAGCAGCTTGGACGGCGGAGGAACCTACGAGCAGTACTTC. Drawing the rest from reference TRBV5-1 and TRBJ2-7, the complete variable domain is KAGVTQTPRYLIKTRGQQVTLSCSPISGHRSVSWYQQTPGQGLQFLFEYFSETQRNKGNFPGRFSGRQFSNSRSEMNVSTLELGDSALYLCASSLDGGGTYEQYFGPGTRLTVT.

The chain carries TRBV5-1 and TRBJ2-3; no definite D call. The CDR3 loop spans 12 amino acids. Trimming removed 4 bases from V and 6 bases from J, with 9 bases in between. Germline V gene data show CDR1 as SGHRS and CDR2 as YFSETQ. Here the CDR3 DNA reads TGCGCCAGCAGCCAGAATCGCGATACGCAGTATTTT. Amino acid sequence: CASSQNRDTQYF.

V gene TRBV27 combines with J gene TRBJ2-7, with 9 bases identical to TRBD1. CDR1 is MNHEY, CDR2 SMNVEV, per germline (reference sequence). V lost 5 bases, J lost 0 bases, and 8 bases stayed unmatched. The CDR3 spans 16 residues. The DNA for the CDR3 is TGTGCCAGCAGTCCGGGACAGGGCAAGAGCTCCTACGAGCAGTACTTC. Its protein product is CASSPGQGKSSYEQYF.

V is TRBV10-1 and J is TRBJ2-2; 7 nucleotides line up with TRBD1. The CDR3 length is 13 residues. V was pared by 5 bases and J by 7 bases, with 4 bases of the junction left unmatched. Germline CDR1 is WNHNN and CDR2 is SYGVQD (reference sequence). This CDR3 is CASSNDRVGELFF. The DNA of the CDR3 is TGCGCCAGCAGTAACGACAGGGTCGGGGAGCTGTTTTTT.